A single sample is the source of the 15 T cell receptor beta chains below, sequenced in a study of T cell responses to AZD1222 COVID-19 vaccine. Assay: immunoSEQ multiplex PCR; the TCRdb copy retains only in-frame clones and omits some. The sample records some 110,000 clones, around nine tenths being singletons. The source was peripheral blood, collected 28 days after the second AZD1222 dose. Receptors were obtained from an adult who received the AZD1222 COVID-19 vaccine.

The chain uses TRBV2 and TRBJ2-7; the D is unclear. Germline loops: CDR1 SNHLY, CDR2 FYNNEI. Trimming stripped 6 bases from V and 1 base from J, with 7 bases between. The CDR3 is 12 residues long. Here the CDR3 DNA reads TGTGCCAGCAGCGATTGGTCCTACGAGCAGTACTTC. Protein sequence: CASSDWSYEQYF. Complete variable domain (other parts from reference TRBV2 and TRBJ2-7): EPEVTQTPSHQVTQMGQEVILRCVPISNHLYFYWYRQILGQKVEFLVSFYNNEISEKSEIFDDQFSVERPDGSNFTLKIRSTKLEDSAMYFCASSDWSYEQYFGPGTRLTVT.

This chain links TRBV30 with TRBJ1-5; a weak D match, TRBD1 (6 bases). The V and J ends lost 5 bases and 7 bases respectively, with 15 bases between them. Germline V lookup: CDR1 GTSNPN, CDR2 SVGIG (reference sequence). The CDR3 is 13 amino acids. CDR3 in amino acids: CAWAPGVGQPQHF. The CDR3 DNA reads TGTGCCTGGGCCCCAGGGGTTGGACAGCCCCAGCATTTT.

This sequence joins TRBV20-1 and TRBJ2-7; D is possibly TRBD1 or TRBD2 (6 bases each). Germline V gene sequence: CDR1 DFQATT, CDR2 SNEGSKA (reference sequence). V dropped 3 bases and J dropped 4 bases, with 19 bases sitting between them. The CDR3 contains 15 residues. CDR3 bases: TGCAGTGCTAGTAGAGCCGGGGGCGCCGGGTACGAGCAGTACTTC. Protein sequence: CSASRAGGAGYEQYF.

The count of this clone is one. This chain uses TRBV11-3 with TRBJ2-6; D gene uncertain. Germline lookup yields CDR1 SGHNT and CDR2 YENEEA. V was pared by 5 bases and J by 0 bases, with 14 bases between. The CDR3 length is 17 residues. The CDR3 nucleotides read TGTGCCAGCAGCCCAATTGCCATCGGCTCTGGGGCCAACGTCCTGACTTTC. Its protein is CASSPIAIGSGANVLTF. Drawing the rest from reference TRBV11-3 and TRBJ2-6, the complete variable domain is EAGVVQSPRYKIIEKKQPVAFWCNPISGHNTLYWYLQNLGQGPELLIRYENEEAVDDSQLPKDRFSAERLKGVDSTLKIQPAELGDSAVYLCASSPIAIGSGANVLTFGAGSRLTVL.

The rearrangement links TRBV29-1 to TRBJ2-3; TRBD2 is a possible D gene (5 bases). V gave up 2 bases and J gave up 3 bases, with 6 bases separating them. This CDR3 spans 12 amino acids. The germline gives CDR1 SQVTM, CDR2 ANQGSEA. CDR3 region: CSVESGTDTQYF. Here the CDR3 DNA reads TGCAGCGTTGAATCGGGGACAGATACGCAGTATTTT.

CDR3 sequence: CASSSPYEQYF. CDR3 coding DNA: TGTGCCAGCAGTTCCCCCTACGAGCAGTACTTC. The chain employs TRBV28 and TRBJ2-7, with unresolved D. The CDR3 extends over 11 amino acids. The germline V gene encodes CDR1 MDHEN and CDR2 SYDVKM. V lost 4 bases and J lost 2, with 3 bases in between.

This chain connects TRBV6-5 to TRBJ2-7; possibly TRBD1 for D (5 bases). There are 16 residues in the CDR3. Germline CDR1 MNHEY, CDR2 SVGAGI. V was shortened by 1 base and J by 3 bases, with 16 bases between the two germline ends. DNA for the CDR3: TGTGCCAGCAGTTACTTCGGCCGTCAGGGAATCTACGAGCAGTACTTC. As protein: CASSYFGRQGIYEQYF.

This chain uses TRBV5-8 with TRBJ2-2; 11 nucleotides agree with TRBD2. The CDR3 is 16 amino acids. CDR1 SGHTS and CDR2 YDEGEE come from the germline V gene. V shed 0 bases and J 5 bases; nucleotides not matched to a gene: 3. Here the CDR3 DNA reads TGTGCCAGCAGCTTGGGACTAGCGGGGCCAACCGGGGAGCTGTTTTTT. Residues: CASSLGLAGPTGELFF. Full variable domain (missing parts from reference TRBV5-8 and TRBJ2-2): EAGVTQSPTHLIKTRGQQATLRCSPISGHTSVYWYQQALGLGLQFLLWYDEGEERNRGNFPPRFSGRQFPNYSSELNVNALELEDSALYLCASSLGLAGPTGELFFGEGSRLTVL.

This chain connects TRBV6-5 to TRBJ1-1; 9 bases agree with TRBD1. Germline V gene data show CDR1 as MNHEY and CDR2 as SVGAGI. J was trimmed by 1 base and V by 7 bases; bases with no gene match: 7. This CDR3 contains 15 residues. The CDR3 sequence: CASTLTGGWNTEAFF. In nucleotides, the CDR3 is TGTGCCAGCACCCTAACAGGGGGCTGGAACACTGAAGCTTTCTTT.

The V gene is TRBV6-5, the J gene TRBJ2-2; 9 positions match TRBD1. The germline CDR1 and CDR2 sequences are MNHEY and SVGAGI. This CDR3 region has 15 residues. With V trimmed by 6 bases and J by 5 bases, 7 bases remained unmatched. The CDR3 protein is CASRPTGGRTGELFF. The CDR3 DNA reads as TGTGCCAGCAGACCGACAGGGGGTCGGACCGGGGAGCTGTTTTTT.

This chain links TRBV3-1 (or the pseudogene TRBV3-2) with TRBJ2-5; 10 nucleotides match TRBD2. J was trimmed by 2 bases and V by 1 base; bases with no gene match: 4. This CDR3 has 16 residues. Germline V gene lookup returns CDR1 LGHDT and CDR2 YNNKEL (reference sequence). The CDR3 sequence: CASSQAGAGGQETQYF. In nucleotides, the CDR3 is TGTGCCAGCAGCCAAGCAGGAGCGGGAGGGCAAGAGACCCAGTACTTC.

The rearrangement uses TRBV6-4 and TRBJ2-7; 7 bases are a match to TRBD1. J lost 2 bases, V lost 6 bases, and 4 bases had no gene match. The CDR3 spans 13 residues. Germline CDR1 is MRHNA and CDR2 is SNTAGT. In nucleotides, the CDR3 is TGTGCCAGCAGCCATGGACAGGCCTACGAGCAGTACTTC. Its translation is CASSHGQAYEQYF.

This chain joins TRBV6-5 and TRBJ2-7; perhaps TRBD2 as D (5 bases). CDR1 and CDR2 (germline): MNHEY, SVGAGI. Trimming cost V 0 bases and J 0 bases, with 12 bases left between them. CDR3 length equals 16 residues. The DNA for the CDR3 is TGTGCCAGCAGTTACTCCCTAGCTGTTACCTCCTACGAGCAGTACTTC. Its protein product is CASSYSLAVTSYEQYF.

This rearrangement joins TRBV28 to TRBJ1-5, with D unresolved. The V end was cut by 6 bases, the J end by 2 bases, with 8 bases between. The CDR3 is 13 residues long. CDR1 MDHEN and CDR2 SYDVKM come from the germline V gene. The CDR3 sequence is CASRDAGNQPQHF. Written as DNA, the CDR3 is TGTGCCAGCAGGGACGCGGGCAATCAGCCCCAGCATTTT.

There are a few counts of this clone. This chain links TRBV3-1 (or the pseudogene TRBV3-2) with TRBJ2-5; 11 bases match TRBD2. Germline V gene lookup returns CDR1 LGHDT and CDR2 YNNKEL (reference sequence). V shed 1 base, J shed 1 base, and the junction held 8 bases outside the gene matches. The CDR3 has 18 residues. The CDR3 reads CASSQGLAGGALQETQYF. The CDR3 DNA reads TGTGCCAGCAGCCAAGGTCTAGCGGGGGGCGCTCTCCAAGAGACCCAGTACTTC.